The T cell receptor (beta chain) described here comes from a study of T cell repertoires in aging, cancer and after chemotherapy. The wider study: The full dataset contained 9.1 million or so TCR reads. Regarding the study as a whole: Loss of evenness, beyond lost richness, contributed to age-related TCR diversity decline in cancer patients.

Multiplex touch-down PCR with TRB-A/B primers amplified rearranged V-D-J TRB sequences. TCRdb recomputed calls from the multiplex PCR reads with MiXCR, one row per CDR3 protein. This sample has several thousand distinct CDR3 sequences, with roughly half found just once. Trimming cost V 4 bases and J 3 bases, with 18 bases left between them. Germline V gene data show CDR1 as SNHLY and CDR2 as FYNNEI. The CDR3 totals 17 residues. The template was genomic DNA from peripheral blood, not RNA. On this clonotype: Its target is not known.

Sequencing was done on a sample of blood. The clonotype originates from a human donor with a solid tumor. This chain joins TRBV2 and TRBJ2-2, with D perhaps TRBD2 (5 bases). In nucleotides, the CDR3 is TGTGCCAGCAGTGTCCCCGTAATTGTGGACTACACCGGGGAGCTGTTTTTT. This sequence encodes CASSVPVIVDYTGELFF. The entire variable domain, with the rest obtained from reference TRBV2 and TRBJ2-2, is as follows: EPEVTQTPSHQVTQMGQEVILRCVPISNHLYFYWYRQILGQKVEFLVSFYNNEISEKSEIFDDQFSVERPDGSNFTLKIRSTKLEDSAMYFCASSVPVIVDYTGELFFGEGSRLTVL.